This is a list of T cell receptor beta chains from one sample in a study of blood T cell repertoires in COVID-19. Some clones are missing from TCRdb's copy, which holds only in-frame ones; the method was immunoSEQ multiplex PCR. There are around 150,000 clones in the sample; 85% to 95% occur only once, and about 4.5% lies in the top ten. The sample consisted of peripheral blood. These receptors were collected from a woman between 50 and 59 years old with acute or convalescent COVID-19. Both conserved end residues are part of each CDR3. A D gene is named only where the DNA matches it firmly. Rows give clone size only sometimes, using once, few, many, or a class for an expanded clone.

TRBV7-9	TRBJ1-1	TRBD1	14	.	CASSLGTANTEAFF	TGTGCCAGCAGTTTGGGGACAGCGAACACTGAAGCTTTCTTT
TRBV6-5	TRBJ1-2	.	16	.	CASSYSETGANYGYTF	TGTGCCAGCAGTTACTCCGAGACAGGAGCTAACTATGGCTACACCTTC
TRBV7-2	TRBJ2-3	TRBD2	14	.	CASSLPAGGGTQYF	TGTGCCAGCAGCTTACCAGCGGGAGGGGGCACGCAGTATTTT
TRBV7-9	TRBJ2-3	.	14	.	CASSLDTNTDTQYF	TGTGCCAGCAGCTTAGACACAAACACAGATACGCAGTATTTT
TRBV1	TRBJ1-6	.	16	.	CTSSQGTGVEKSPLHF	TGCACCAGCAGCCAGGGAACAGGGGTCGAGAAATCACCCCTCCACTTT
TRBV7-9	TRBJ2-1	.	12	.	CASSLTWNEQFF	TGTGCCAGCAGCCTGACTTGGAATGAGCAGTTCTTC
TRBV27	TRBJ1-4	.	13	.	CASSLGILGELFF	TGTGCCAGCAGTTTAGGAATCTTAGGGGAACTGTTTTTT
TRBV18	TRBJ2-3	.	14	.	CASSPGSRVDTQYF	TGTGCCAGCTCACCCGGATCGAGGGTGGATACGCAGTATTTT
TRBV4-3	TRBJ1-5	.	18	.	CASSQDRVPGRDNQPQHF	TGCGCCAGCAGCCAAGATAGAGTCCCGGGCAGGGATAATCAGCCCCAGCATTTT
TRBV19	TRBJ2-5	.	13	.	CASSIDGANTQYF	TGTGCCAGTAGTATAGATGGGGCCAATACCCAGTACTTC
TRBV19	TRBJ2-5	.	18	once	CASSTALIMGYHRETQYF	TGTGCCAGTAGTACTGCCCTTATTATGGGATACCACAGGGAGACCCAGTACTTC
TRBV27	TRBJ1-1	TRBD1	15	.	CASSYRDRGRNEAFF	TGTGCCAGCAGTTACCGGGACAGGGGGCGTAATGAAGCTTTCTTT
TRBV4-2	TRBJ1-1	.	14	.	CASSRTTSNTEAFF	TGTGCCAGCAGCCGAACTACATCGAACACTGAAGCTTTCTTT
TRBV4-3	TRBJ1-6	.	15	once	CASSQGSSYNSPLHF	TGCGCCAGCAGCCAAGGGAGTTCCTATAATTCACCCCTCCACTTT
TRBV7-2	TRBJ2-2	.	17	.	CASSLEIQGRNTGELFF	TGTGCCAGCAGCTTAGAAATACAGGGAAGGAACACCGGGGAGCTGTTTTTT
TRBV25-1	TRBJ1-4	TRBD1	15	.	CASTAGTGVYEKLFF	TGTGCCAGCACAGCCGGGACAGGGGTTTATGAAAAACTGTTTTTT
TRBV5-1	TRBJ1-1	.	18	.	CASSLGGSLSLGNTEAFF	TGCGCCAGCAGCTTGGGCGGATCACTCAGCCTTGGGAACACTGAAGCTTTCTTT
TRBV19	TRBJ1-3	TRBD1	17	.	CASSRGQDPLSGNTIYF	TGTGCCAGTAGCCGTGGACAGGACCCGCTCTCTGGAAACACCATATATTTT
TRBV9	TRBJ2-3	.	12	once	CASSAYTDTQYF	TGTGCCAGCAGCGCGTACACAGATACGCAGTATTTT
TRBV13	TRBJ2-7	.	12	.	CASSGRGEEQYF	TGTGCCAGCAGCGGCAGGGGGGAAGAGCAGTACTTC
TRBV9	TRBJ2-6	TRBD1	17	.	CASSRGQGVPGANVLTF	TGTGCCAGCAGCCGCGGACAGGGGGTCCCTGGGGCCAACGTCCTGACTTTC
TRBV19	TRBJ2-3	TRBD2	17	.	CASSRAGTSGGRDTQYF	TGTGCCAGTAGTAGGGCCGGGACTAGCGGCGGGCGTGATACGCAGTATTTT
TRBV3-1/TRBV3-2	TRBJ2-7	.	13	.	CASSQPGAYEQYF	TGTGCCAGCAGCCAACCGGGGGCCTACGAGCAGTACTTC
TRBV11-2	TRBJ2-1	TRBD1	15	.	CASSLDQGAGDEQFF	TGTGCCAGCAGCTTAGACCAGGGGGCAGGGGATGAGCAGTTCTTC
TRBV28	TRBJ1-1	TRBD1	15	once	CASRAGDRRNTEAFF	TGTGCCAGCAGGGCAGGGGACAGACGGAACACTGAAGCTTTCTTT
TRBV7-2	TRBJ1-3	TRBD1	16	.	CASSSGQGRIGNTIYF	TGTGCCAGCAGCTCTGGACAGGGACGAATTGGAAACACCATATATTTT
TRBV19	TRBJ1-2	.	12	few	CASSSSSYGYTF	TGTGCCAGTAGTTCGTCTTCCTATGGCTACACCTTC
TRBV2	TRBJ1-2	TRBD1	13	.	CASRDRGLGGYTF	TGTGCCAGCAGGGACAGGGGGCTCGGTGGCTACACCTTC
TRBV6-6	TRBJ1-3	.	13	.	CASLSGGGNTIYF	TGTGCCAGCCTTAGTGGAGGAGGAAACACCATATATTTT
TRBV7-2	TRBJ2-7	.	13	.	CASSPGVAYEQYF	TGTGCCAGCAGCCCAGGGGTCGCCTACGAGCAGTACTTC
TRBV27	TRBJ2-7	TRBD2	15	.	CASSLKAGGSYEQYF	TGTGCCAGCAGTTTAAAAGCGGGAGGGTCCTACGAGCAGTACTTC
TRBV19	TRBJ1-5	.	14	.	CASSTTASNQPQHF	TGTGCCAGTAGTACGACAGCTAGCAATCAGCCCCAGCATTTT